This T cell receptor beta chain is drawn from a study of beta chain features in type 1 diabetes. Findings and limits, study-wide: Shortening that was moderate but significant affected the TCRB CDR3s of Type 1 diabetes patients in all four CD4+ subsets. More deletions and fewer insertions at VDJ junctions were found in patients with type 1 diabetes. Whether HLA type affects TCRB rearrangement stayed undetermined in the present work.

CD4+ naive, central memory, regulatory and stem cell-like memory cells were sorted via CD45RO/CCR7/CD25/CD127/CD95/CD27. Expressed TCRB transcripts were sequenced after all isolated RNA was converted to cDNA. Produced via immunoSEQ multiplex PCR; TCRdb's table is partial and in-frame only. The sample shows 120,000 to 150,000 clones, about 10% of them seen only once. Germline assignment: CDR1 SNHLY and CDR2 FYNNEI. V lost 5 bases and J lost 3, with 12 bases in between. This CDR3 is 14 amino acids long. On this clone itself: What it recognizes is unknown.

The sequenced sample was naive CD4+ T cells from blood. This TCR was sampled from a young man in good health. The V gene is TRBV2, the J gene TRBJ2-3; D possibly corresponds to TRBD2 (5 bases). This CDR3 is CASSLRRGTDTQYF. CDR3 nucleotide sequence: TGTGCCAGCAGTCTCCGTCGGGGTACAGATACGCAGTATTTT.